Shown below are 2 T cell receptor beta chains from a single sample sequenced in a study of T-cell memory formation after mild COVID-19. TCRdb re-derived calls from the 5' RACE reads in MiXCR, one entry per CDR3 protein. The sample lists around 36,000 distinct CDR3 sequences; about an eighth were seen once. The sample comprised PBMCs or a T cell subset sorted from them (not recorded which). The receptors stem from a man younger than 30 who had mild COVID-19 (a few samples of this study predate the infection). Cell type and time point are not known.

The gene calls are TRBV20-1 and TRBJ2-5; TRBD1 or TRBD2 may be the D gene (5 bases each). CDR3 length: 15 amino acids. Germline V gene data show CDR1 as DFQATT and CDR2 as SNEGSKA (reference sequence). The germline V and J ends were trimmed by 6 bases and 0 bases, with 17 bases remaining between them. The CDR3 DNA reads TGCAGTGCCCGGACTCCGGGACCTGACCAAGAGACCCAGTACTTC. Encoded protein: CSARTPGPDQETQYF.

This clonotype was recorded at least ten times. V and J are TRBV10-3 and TRBJ2-1; D remains ambiguous. The germline V gene encodes CDR1 ENHRY and CDR2 SYGVKD. CDR3 length equals 13 residues. Trimming cost V 7 bases and J 10 bases, with 17 bases left between them. The CDR3 DNA reads as TGTGCCATCACCATAGGACCCCTGGAGGAGCAGTTCTTC. Residues: CAITIGPLEEQFF.